A single T cell receptor (beta chain) is shown here with its context. The antigen remains undetermined. The data were obtained in a study of CD8+ T cells in alopecia areata. Study-wide findings and caveats: Resident alphabeta T-cell populations of normal skin are likewise subject to sequencing in scalp samples.

RNA was extracted and reverse transcribed into cDNA as the sequencing template. Sequencing was performed with immunoSEQ multiplex PCR; in TCRdb, only in-frame clones are kept and a portion is missing. The sample yields about 110,000 clones, 45% to 70% seen once. The sequence was obtained from a human donor in good health. The sample comprised CD8+ T cells sorted from blood.

The CDR3 DNA reads TGTGCCAGCAGCCACGGGACAGGGTGGATTAATTCACCCCTCCACTTT. Amino acids: CASSHGTGWINSPLHF. The chain combines TRBV5-6 with TRBJ1-6; 9 nucleotides align to TRBD1. The CDR3 consists of 16 residues. Germline V gene lookup returns CDR1 SGHDT and CDR2 YYEEEE. V lost 4 bases, J lost 6 bases, and 8 bases stayed unmatched. The variable domain in full, completed from reference TRBV5-6 and TRBJ1-6, reads DAGVTQSPTHLIKTRGQQVTLRCSPKSGHDTVSWYQQALGQGPQFIFQYYEEEERQRGNFPDRFSGHQFPNYSSELNVNALLLGDSALYLCASSHGTGWINSPLHFGNGTRLTVT.